This record looks at one T cell receptor (beta chain) sequence and its context. Antigen: not known. The data derive from a study of T cell repertoires in aging, cancer and after chemotherapy. On the study more broadly: Donor ages fell into six groups from 30 or younger up to 70 or older. The whole study produced a dataset of several million TCR reads. The study's findings and limits: Hematological cancer patients had lymphoid organ infiltration that may impair thymic emigration or T cell expansion.

Multiplex touch-down PCR with TRB-A/B primers amplified rearranged V-D-J TRB sequences. TCRdb re-called the multiplex PCR reads with MiXCR, one entry per CDR3 protein. The sample comprises roughly 6,500 distinct CDR3 sequences, under 35% of which are singletons, and approximately 30% rests with the top ten. Peripheral blood genomic DNA, not sorted cells or RNA, was the template. Germline lookup yields CDR1 MNHEY and CDR2 SVGAGI. V dropped 2 bases and J dropped 10 bases, with 18 bases sitting between them. This CDR3 contains 16 residues. The chain has TRBV6-5 and TRBJ1-6; D is possibly TRBD1 (6 bases). Specimen: blood. The TCR sequence derives from a human donor with a blood cancer. CDR3 amino acids: CASSYGVGGLRSPLHF. CDR3 coding DNA: TGTGCCAGCAGTTACGGGGTCGGGGGGCTCCGCTCACCCCTCCACTTT.